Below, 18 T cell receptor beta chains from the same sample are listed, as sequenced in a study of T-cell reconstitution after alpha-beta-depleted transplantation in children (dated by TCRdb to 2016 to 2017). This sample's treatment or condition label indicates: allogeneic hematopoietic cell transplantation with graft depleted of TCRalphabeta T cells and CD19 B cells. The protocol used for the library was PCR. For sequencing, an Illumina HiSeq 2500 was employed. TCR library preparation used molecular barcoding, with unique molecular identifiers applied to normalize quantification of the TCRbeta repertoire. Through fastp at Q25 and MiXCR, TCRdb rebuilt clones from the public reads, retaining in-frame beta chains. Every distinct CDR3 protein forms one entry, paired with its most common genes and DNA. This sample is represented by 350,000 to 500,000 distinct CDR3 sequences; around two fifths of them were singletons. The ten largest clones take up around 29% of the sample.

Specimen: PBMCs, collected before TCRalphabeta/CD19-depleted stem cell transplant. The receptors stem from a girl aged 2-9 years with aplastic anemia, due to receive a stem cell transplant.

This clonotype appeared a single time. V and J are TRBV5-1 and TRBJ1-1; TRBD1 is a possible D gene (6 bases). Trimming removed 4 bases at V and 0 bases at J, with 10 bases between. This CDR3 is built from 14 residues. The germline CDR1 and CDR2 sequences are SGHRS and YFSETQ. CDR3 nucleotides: TGCGCCAGCAGCGGGGACACCTTGAACACTGAAGCTTTCTTT. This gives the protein CASSGDTLNTEAFF.

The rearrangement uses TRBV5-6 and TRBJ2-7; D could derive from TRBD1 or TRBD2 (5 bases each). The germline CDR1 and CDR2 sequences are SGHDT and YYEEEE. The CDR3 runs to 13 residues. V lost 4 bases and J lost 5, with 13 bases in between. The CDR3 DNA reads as TGTGCCAGCAGCCAATCGGGACGAGACGAGCAGTACTTC. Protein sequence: CASSQSGRDEQYF.

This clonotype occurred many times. For the CDR3, the DNA is TGCGCCAGCAGCTTGGGGTGGAGGAATGATTCACCCCTCCACTTT. The encoded protein is CASSLGWRNDSPLHF. V and J are TRBV5-1 and TRBJ1-6, with unresolved D. The CDR3 loop spans 15 amino acids. V was shortened by 0 bases and J by 8 bases, with 12 bases between the two germline ends. Germline V CDR1 and CDR2: SGHRS, YFSETQ.

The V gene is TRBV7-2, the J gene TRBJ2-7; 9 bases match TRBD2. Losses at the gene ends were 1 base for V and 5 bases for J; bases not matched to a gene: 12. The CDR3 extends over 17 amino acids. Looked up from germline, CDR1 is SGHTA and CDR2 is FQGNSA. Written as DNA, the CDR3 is TGTGCCAGCAGCTTAGTATTTGGGCTAGCGGGAATCCACGAGCAGTACTTC. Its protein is CASSLVFGLAGIHEQYF. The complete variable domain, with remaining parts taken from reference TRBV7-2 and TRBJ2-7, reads GAGVSQSPSNKVTEKGKDVELRCDPISGHTALYWYRQSLGQGLEFLIYFQGNSAPDKSGLPSDRFSAERTGGSVSTLTIQRTQQEDSAVYLCASSLVFGLAGIHEQYFGPGTRLTVT.

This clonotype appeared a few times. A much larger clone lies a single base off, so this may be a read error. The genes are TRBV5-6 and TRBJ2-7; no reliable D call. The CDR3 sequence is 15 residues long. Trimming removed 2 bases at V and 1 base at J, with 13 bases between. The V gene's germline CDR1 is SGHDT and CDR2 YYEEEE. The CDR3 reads CASSFRKWLSYEQYF. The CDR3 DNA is TGTGCCAGCAGCTTCCGGAAGTGGCTTTCCTACGAGCAGTACTTC. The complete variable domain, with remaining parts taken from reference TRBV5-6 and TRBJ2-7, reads DAGVTQSPTHLIKTRGQQVTLRCSPKSGHDTVSWYQQALGQGPQFIFQYYEEEERQRGNFPDRFSGHQFPNYSSELNVNALLLGDSALYLCASSFRKWLSYEQYFGPGTRLTVT.

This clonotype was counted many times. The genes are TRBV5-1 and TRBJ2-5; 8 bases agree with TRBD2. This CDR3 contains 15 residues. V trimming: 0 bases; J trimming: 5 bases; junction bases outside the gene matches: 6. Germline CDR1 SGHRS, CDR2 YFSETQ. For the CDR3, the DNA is TGCGCCAGCAGCTTGGCCCGGCGGGAGGTGGAGACCCAGTACTTC. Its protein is CASSLARREVETQYF.

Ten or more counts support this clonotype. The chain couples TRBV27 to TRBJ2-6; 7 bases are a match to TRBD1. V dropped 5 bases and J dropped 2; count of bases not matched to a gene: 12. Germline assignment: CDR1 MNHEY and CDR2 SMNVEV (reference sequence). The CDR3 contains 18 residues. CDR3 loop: CASSHRPDREAGANVLTF. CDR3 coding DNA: TGTGCCAGCAGTCACCGCCCCGACAGGGAAGCTGGGGCCAACGTCCTGACTTTC.

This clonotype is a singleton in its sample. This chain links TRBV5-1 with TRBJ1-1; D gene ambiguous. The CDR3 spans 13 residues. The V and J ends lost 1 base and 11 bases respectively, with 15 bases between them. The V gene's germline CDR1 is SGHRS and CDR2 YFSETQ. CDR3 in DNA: TGCGCCAGCAGCTTGTCCGGAGGGCGGAGTGCTTTCTTT. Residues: CASSLSGGRSAFF.

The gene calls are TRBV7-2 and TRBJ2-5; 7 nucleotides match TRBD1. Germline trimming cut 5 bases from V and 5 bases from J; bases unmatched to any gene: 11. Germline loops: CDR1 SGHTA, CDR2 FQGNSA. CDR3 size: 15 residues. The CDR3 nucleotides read TGTGCCAGCAGCGGAAACAGGGGAGTGCAGGAGACCCAGTACTTC. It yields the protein CASSGNRGVQETQYF. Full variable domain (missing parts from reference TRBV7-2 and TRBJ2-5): GAGVSQSPSNKVTEKGKDVELRCDPISGHTALYWYRQSLGQGLEFLIYFQGNSAPDKSGLPSDRFSAERTGGSVSTLTIQRTQQEDSAVYLCASSGNRGVQETQYFGPGTRLLVL.

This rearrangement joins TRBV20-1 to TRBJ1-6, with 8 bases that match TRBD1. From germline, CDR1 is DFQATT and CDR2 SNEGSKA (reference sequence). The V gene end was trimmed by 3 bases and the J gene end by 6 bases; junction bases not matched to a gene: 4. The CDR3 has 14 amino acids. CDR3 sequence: CSASTGGSNSPLHF. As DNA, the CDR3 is TGCAGTGCTAGTACAGGGGGAAGTAATTCACCCCTCCACTTT.

CDR3 DNA: TGTGCCAGCAGCCAAGCCCTAGGAGGTGAGCAGTACTTC. It translates to CASSQALGGEQYF. This chain joins TRBV14 and TRBJ2-7; D possibly corresponds to TRBD2 (5 bases). Germline CDR1 SGHDN, CDR2 FVKESK. The V end was cut by 1 base, the J end by 7 bases, with 11 bases between. The CDR3 consists of 13 residues.

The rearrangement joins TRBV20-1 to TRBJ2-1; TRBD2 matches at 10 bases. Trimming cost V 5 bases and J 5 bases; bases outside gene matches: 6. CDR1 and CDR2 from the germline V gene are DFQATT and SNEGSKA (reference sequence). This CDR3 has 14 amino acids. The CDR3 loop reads CSADGLAADNEQFF. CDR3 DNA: TGCAGTGCTGACGGACTAGCGGCCGACAATGAGCAGTTCTTC.

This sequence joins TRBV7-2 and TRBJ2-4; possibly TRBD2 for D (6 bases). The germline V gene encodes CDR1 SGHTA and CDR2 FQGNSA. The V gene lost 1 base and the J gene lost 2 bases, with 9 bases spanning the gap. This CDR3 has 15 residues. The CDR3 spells CASSLGAGSKNIQYF. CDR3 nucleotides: TGTGCCAGCAGCTTAGGGGCGGGGTCCAAAAACATTCAGTACTTC.

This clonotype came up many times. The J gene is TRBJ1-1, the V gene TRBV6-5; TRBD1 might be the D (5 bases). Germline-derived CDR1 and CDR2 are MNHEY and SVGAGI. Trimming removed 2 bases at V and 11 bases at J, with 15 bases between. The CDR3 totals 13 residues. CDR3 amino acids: CASSYRDSGQAFF. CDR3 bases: TGTGCCAGCAGTTACCGAGACTCGGGGCAGGCTTTCTTT.

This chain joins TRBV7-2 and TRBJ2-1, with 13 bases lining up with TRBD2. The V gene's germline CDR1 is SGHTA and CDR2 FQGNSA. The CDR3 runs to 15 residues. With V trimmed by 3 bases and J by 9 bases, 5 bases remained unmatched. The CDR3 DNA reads TGTGCCAGCAGCTTCCCGACTAGCGGGAGGCCTGAGCAGTTCTTC. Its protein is CASSFPTSGRPEQFF.

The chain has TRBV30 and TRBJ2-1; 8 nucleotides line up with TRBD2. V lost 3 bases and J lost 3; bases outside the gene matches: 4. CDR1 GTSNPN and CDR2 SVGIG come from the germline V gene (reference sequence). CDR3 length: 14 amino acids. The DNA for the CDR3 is TGTGCCTGGAGGCTAGCGGGCCTCTACAATGAGCAGTTCTTC. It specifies CAWRLAGLYNEQFF.

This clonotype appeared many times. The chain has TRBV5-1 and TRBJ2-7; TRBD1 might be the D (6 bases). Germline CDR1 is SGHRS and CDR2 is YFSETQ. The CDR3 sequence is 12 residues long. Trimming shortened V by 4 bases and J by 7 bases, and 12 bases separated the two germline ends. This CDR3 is CASSNGGPEQYF. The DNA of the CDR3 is TGCGCCAGCAGCAATGGGGGCCCGGAGCAGTACTTC.

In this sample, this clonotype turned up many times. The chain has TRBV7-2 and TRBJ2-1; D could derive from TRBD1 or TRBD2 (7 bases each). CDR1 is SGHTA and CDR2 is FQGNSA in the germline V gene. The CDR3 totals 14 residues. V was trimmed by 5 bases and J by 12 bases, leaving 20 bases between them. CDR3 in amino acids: CASSLRQGGGPQFF. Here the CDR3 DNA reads TGTGCCAGCAGCCTACGACAGGGAGGGGGGCCGCAGTTCTTC.